Below are 23 T cell receptor beta chains sequenced from a single sample in a study of T cell responses to AZD1222 COVID-19 vaccine. Sequencing was performed with immunoSEQ multiplex PCR; in TCRdb, only in-frame clones are kept and a portion is missing. The sample has around 160,000 clones; 70% to 90% are singletons. The source was peripheral blood, collected on day 0 of AZD1222 vaccination. Receptor source: an adult in good health.

The J gene is TRBJ1-6, the V gene TRBV5-1; weak D call: TRBD1 (5 bases). The CDR3 has 16 amino acids. The germline CDR1 and CDR2 sequences are SGHRS and YFSETQ. V lost 0 bases and J lost 10, with 17 bases in between. CDR3 coding DNA: TGCGCCAGCAGCTTGGCGGATAGGGACTACGGCTCACCCCTCCACTTT. It is translated as CASSLADRDYGSPLHF.

This clone was observed a handful of times. The rearrangement uses TRBV15 and TRBJ2-5; tentative D call: TRBD2 (5 bases). V was cut by 3 bases and J by 4 bases, with 18 bases left in between. The CDR3 extends over 16 amino acids. In germline, CDR1 is LNHNV, CDR2 YYDKDF (reference sequence). The CDR3 sequence: CATSSSPVRGGETQYF. The CDR3 DNA is TGTGCCACCAGCAGCTCCCCCGTTCGGGGTGGAGAGACCCAGTACTTC.

The chain joins TRBV6-4 to TRBJ2-1; D is unresolved. V lost 1 base to trimming and J lost 4 bases, with 5 bases between them. From germline, CDR1 is MRHNA and CDR2 SNTAGT. The CDR3 contains 13 residues. The DNA for the CDR3 is TGTGCCAGCAGTGACTTACATTACAATGAGCAGTTCTTC. It encodes CASSDLHYNEQFF.

The rearrangement uses TRBV11-2 and TRBJ1-1; 7 bases line up with TRBD1. Trimming at V came to 5 bases and at J to 6 bases, leaving 6 bases not matched to a gene. CDR3 length equals 13 residues. Germline V gene sequence: CDR1 SGHAT, CDR2 FQNNGV. This CDR3 reads CASSNQQGSEAFF. The CDR3 nucleotides are TGTGCCAGCAGCAACCAACAGGGGTCTGAAGCTTTCTTT.

The chain has TRBV19 and TRBJ1-2; perhaps TRBD1 as D (5 bases). The CDR3 runs 13 residues. V lost 1 base to trimming and J lost 9 bases, with 12 bases between them. Germline CDR1 reads LNHDA; CDR2 reads SQIVND (reference sequence). CDR3 loop: CASSIAQGSSYTF. Written as DNA, the CDR3 is TGTGCCAGTAGTATAGCCCAGGGTAGCAGCTACACCTTC. Full variable domain (missing parts from reference TRBV19 and TRBJ1-2): DGGITQSPKYLFRKEGQNVTLSCEQNLNHDAMYWYRQDPGQGLRLIYYSQIVNDFQKGDIAEGYSVSREKKESFPLTVTSAQKNPTAFYLCASSIAQGSSYTFGSGTRLTVV.

CDR3 coding DNA: TGTGCCAGCAGCTGGCTAGACGGGGGGGCGGCAGAGACCCAGTACTTC. Translation gives CASSWLDGGAAETQYF. The chain carries TRBV5-4 and TRBJ2-5; 8 bases line up with TRBD2. This CDR3 region has 16 residues. The trim removed 3 bases at V and 4 bases at J, leaving 11 bases unmatched. Germline values: CDR1 SGHNT, CDR2 YYREEE (reference sequence).

The chain uses TRBV27 and TRBJ2-4; a weak D match, TRBD1 (6 bases). This CDR3 is 17 amino acids long. Trimming removed 7 bases from V and 2 bases from J, with 21 bases in between. Germline V gives CDR1 MNHEY, CDR2 SMNVEV (reference sequence). CDR3 sequence (DNA): TGTGCCAGCAACTTCTTACAGGGCATTGAAACCAAAAACATTCAGTACTTC. Its protein product is CASNFLQGIETKNIQYF.

The chain recombines TRBV24-1 with TRBJ1-4; the match to TRBD1 covers 7 bases. Germline CDR1 is KGHDR and CDR2 is SFDVKD. This CDR3 contains 15 residues. V gave up 2 bases and J gave up 7 bases; unmatched junction bases: 6. The CDR3, as DNA: TGTGCCACCAGTGATTCTACAGGGGTTGGTGAAAAACTGTTTTTT. Encoded protein: CATSDSTGVGEKLFF.

This sequence joins TRBV19 and TRBJ1-1; D not certain. CDR1 and CDR2 from the germline V gene are LNHDA and SQIVND (reference sequence). The CDR3 consists of 13 residues. V lost 6 bases and J 5 bases, leaving 13 bases between the germline ends. The CDR3 loop reads CASSQLHGTEAFF. The CDR3 nucleotides read TGTGCCAGTAGCCAACTCCACGGGACTGAAGCTTTCTTT.

The chain uses TRBV19 and TRBJ1-5; D not certain. Deletions cut 6 bases from V and 2 bases from J, with 20 bases between. The CDR3 spans 17 residues. Germline CDR1 reads LNHDA; CDR2 reads SQIVND (reference sequence). CDR3 bases: TGTGCCAGTAGCTGGGTGGAGGCACCTTTAGGCAATCAGCCCCAGCATTTT. This codes for CASSWVEAPLGNQPQHF. The variable domain in full, with the rest retrieved from reference TRBV19 and TRBJ1-5, is DGGITQSPKYLFRKEGQNVTLSCEQNLNHDAMYWYRQDPGQGLRLIYYSQIVNDFQKGDIAEGYSVSREKKESFPLTVTSAQKNPTAFYLCASSWVEAPLGNQPQHFGDGTRLSIL.

This chain connects TRBV7-2 to TRBJ1-1, with 8 bases fitting TRBD1. Germline V gives CDR1 SGHTA, CDR2 FQGNSA. The length of the CDR3 is 15 residues. V lost 2 bases and J lost 7; bases outside the gene matches: 9. The CDR3 DNA is TGTGCCAGCAGCTTACCAGGGGGCGCAAAGGATGAAGCTTTCTTT. Its translation: CASSLPGGAKDEAFF.

The CDR3 nucleotides read TGTGCCAGCAGCTCCAAAGGGGTGCCCAACACTGAAGCTTTCTTT. This encodes CASSSKGVPNTEAFF. The chain has TRBV7-9 and TRBJ1-1; D perhaps matches TRBD1 (5 bases). The germline V and J ends were trimmed by 4 bases and 2 bases, with 14 bases remaining between them. The germline V gene has CDR1 SEHNR and CDR2 FQNEAQ (reference sequence). CDR3 length: 15 amino acids.

This clone was recorded a few times. The chain joins TRBV28 to TRBJ2-7; D not resolved. Germline assignment: CDR1 MDHEN and CDR2 SYDVKM. CDR3 length: 10 residues. The ends were cut back, 10 bases at V and 3 bases at J, with 7 bases in the middle. The CDR3 bases are TGTGCCACCGGAAACTACGAGCAGTACTTC. It encodes CATGNYEQYF.

The chain carries TRBV9 and TRBJ2-5, with 7 positions matching TRBD1. Losses at the gene ends were 3 bases for V and 7 bases for J; bases not matched to a gene: 12. This CDR3 contains 15 residues. Germline CDR1 reads SGDLS; CDR2 reads YYNGEE. CDR3 sequence reads: CASSEQGTPSWTQYF. For the CDR3, the DNA is TGTGCCAGCAGCGAACAGGGGACCCCCTCGTGGACCCAGTACTTC.

The chain carries TRBV7-2 and TRBJ2-7; 7 bases are shared with TRBD2. CDR1 and CDR2 (germline): SGHTA, FQGNSA. There are 14 residues in the CDR3. The V segment lost 6 bases and the J segment 4 bases; nucleotides outside the gene matches: 9. CDR3 region: CASRTGAGAYEQYF. In DNA, the CDR3 is TGTGCCAGCAGAACTGGGGCGGGAGCTTACGAGCAGTACTTC.

This chain uses TRBV3-1 (or the pseudogene TRBV3-2) with TRBJ1-3; D remains unclear. The CDR3 loop spans 12 amino acids. With 6 bases removed from V and 8 bases from J, the gap between germline ends came to 11 bases. CDR1 and CDR2 from the germline V gene are LGHDT and YNNKEL (reference sequence). For the CDR3, the DNA is TGTGCCAGCAGGTCGGACGGGCACACCATATATTTT. Translation: CASRSDGHTIYF.

The chain combines TRBV18 with TRBJ1-3; D is unresolved. Germline CDR1 reads KGHSH; CDR2 reads LQKENI. The CDR3 consists of 15 residues. V lost 6 bases and J lost 2, with 14 bases in between. The DNA of the CDR3 is TGTGCCAGCTCCCTAGGGTCTGGAGCTGGAAACACCATATATTTT. Translation: CASSLGSGAGNTIYF. Full variable domain (remainder filled in from reference TRBV18 and TRBJ1-3): NAGVMQNPRHLVRRRGQEARLRCSPMKGHSHVYWYRQLPEEGLKFMVYLQKENIIDESGMPKERFSAEFPKEGPSILRIQQVVRGDSAAYFCASSLGSGAGNTIYFGEGSWLTVV.

The chain links TRBV5-5 to TRBJ2-7, with TRBD1 as a possible D gene (7 bases). V shed 0 bases and J shed 0 bases, with 13 bases lying between them. Looked up from germline, CDR1 is SGHKS and CDR2 is YYEKEE (reference sequence). The CDR3 has 16 amino acids. As DNA, the CDR3 is TGTGCCAGCAGCTTGGAGGCGCGGGACAGCTCCTACGAGCAGTACTTC. Protein sequence: CASSLEARDSSYEQYF.

The CDR3 DNA reads as TGTGCCAGCAGCTCTGCCCGACAGGGGAATTCACCCCTCCACTTT. This translates into CASSSARQGNSPLHF. This rearrangement joins TRBV7-2 to TRBJ1-6; 8 bases map to TRBD1. The CDR3 covers 15 residues. Trimming removed 4 bases from V and 7 bases from J; junction bases left unmatched: 6. Germline lookup yields CDR1 SGHTA and CDR2 FQGNSA.

The J gene is TRBJ2-7, the V gene TRBV5-1, with D hard to call. The V end was cut by 0 bases, the J end by 5 bases, with 6 bases between. This CDR3 has 12 residues. Per the germline V gene, CDR1 is SGHRS and CDR2 is YFSETQ. This chain's CDR3 is CASSLDRDEQYF. The CDR3 DNA is TGCGCCAGCAGCTTGGACCGGGACGAGCAGTACTTC.

This chain uses TRBV4-3 with TRBJ1-3; D is unclear. The CDR3 sequence is 19 residues long. Germline assignment: CDR1 LGHNA and CDR2 YSLEER. Trimming took 4 bases from V and 0 from J, leaving 22 bases between them. The CDR3 loop is CASSPRVGGPRSSGNTIYF. In DNA form, the CDR3 reads TGCGCCAGCAGCCCCCGGGTCGGCGGGCCACGAAGCTCTGGAAACACCATATATTTT.

This clone was found once. DNA for the CDR3: TGTGCCAGCAGCTTAGGACAGGCCCGAGAAGCTTTCTTT. It codes for CASSLGQAREAFF. This sequence joins TRBV7-2 and TRBJ1-1; possible D gene TRBD1, 6 bases. The V gene's germline CDR1 is SGHTA and CDR2 FQGNSA. Between the trimmed V and J ends, which lost 1 base and 8 bases, there was a span of 11 bases. This CDR3 is built from 13 residues.

The V call is TRBV5-1, the J call TRBJ2-3; D gene unclear. The CDR3 totals 13 residues. Trimming shortened V by 5 bases and J by 8 bases, and 15 bases separated the two germline ends. The germline gives CDR1 SGHRS, CDR2 YFSETQ. CDR3 sequence (DNA): TGCGCCAGCAGTCATGACAACCCGGGTACGCAGTATTTT. Its translation is CASSHDNPGTQYF.